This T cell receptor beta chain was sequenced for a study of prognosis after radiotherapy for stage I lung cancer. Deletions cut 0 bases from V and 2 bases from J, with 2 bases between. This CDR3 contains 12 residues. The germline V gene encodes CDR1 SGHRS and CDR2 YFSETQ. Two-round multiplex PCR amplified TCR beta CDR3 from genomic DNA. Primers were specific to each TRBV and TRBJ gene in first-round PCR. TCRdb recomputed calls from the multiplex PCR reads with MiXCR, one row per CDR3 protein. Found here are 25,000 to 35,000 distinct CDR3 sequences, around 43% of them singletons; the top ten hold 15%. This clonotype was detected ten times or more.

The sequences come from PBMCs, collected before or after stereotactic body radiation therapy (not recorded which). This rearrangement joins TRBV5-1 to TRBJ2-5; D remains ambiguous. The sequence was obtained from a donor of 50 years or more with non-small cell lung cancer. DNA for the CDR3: TGCGCCAGCAGCTTGGATCAAGAGACCCAGTACTTC. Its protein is CASSLDQETQYF.